This T cell receptor beta chain was captured by sequencing in a study of T cells in Graves' hyperthyroidism and ophthalmopathy. Thyroid ultrasound and orbital computed tomography, with clinical symptoms and serum thyroxine and TRAb, informed diagnoses. RNA transcripts were the template for amplifying TCR beta CDR3 regions. The study used the HTBI primer set for a first-round RT-PCR of the TCR CDR3. TCRdb fed the multiplex PCR reads into MiXCR, producing one record per CDR3 protein. The sample carries 550,000 to 650,000 distinct CDR3 sequences, over 11% recorded once. The source of this sequence is a young woman with Graves' hyperthyroidism that later progressed to Graves' ophthalmopathy. Specimen: blood.

CDR3 DNA: TGTGCCAGCGGAGGGACGGTGAAAGCGGGAGCTTTCTTT. This encodes CASGGTVKAGAFF. The rearrangement uses TRBV3-1 and TRBJ1-1, with a tentative D call TRBD1 (5 bases). The CDR3 loop spans 13 amino acids. Deletions cut 8 bases from V and 10 bases from J, with 20 bases between. Germline lookup yields CDR1 LGHDT and CDR2 YNNKEL (reference sequence).